This TCR beta chain emerged from a study of blood T cell repertoires in COVID-19 (dated by TCRdb to about 2020). Some background on the complete study: The collaborator samples originated in the United States, Italy and Spain and spanned the acute and convalescent phases of COVID-19. The prospective study material was composed of cDNA or gDNA derived from T cells, B-cell-depleted T cells, or PBMCs. The dataset comprised deeply sampled blood TCRbeta repertoires from subjects exposed to, actively infected with, or recovered from COVID-19. The repertoires were released in a freely available public database meant as a resource for research on the immune response to SARS-CoV-2. Samples were obtained from the ongoing ImmuneRACE study (first 160 participants) and from 1,200 or so subjects provided by 6 global collaborators. The sample metadata nearly always contained a de-identified subject ID, COVID-19 status, age in years and sex. Where available, HLA class I and class II types were obtained from metadata supplied by the sample provider rather than from assay-based typing.

TCRbeta CDR3 regions were amplified from genomic DNA using the immunoSEQ Assay, a bias-controlled multiplex PCR. The study's processing was this. The number of nucleated cells in each sample was estimated by amplification of reference gene primers within the assay. Sequence reads were collapsed and filtered to measure the absolute abundance of every unique TCRbeta CDR3 rearrangement. Productive Simpson clonality was computed per sample as the square root of Simpson's diversity index over productive rearrangements. The table comes from immuneACCESS by way of TCRdb, which keeps in-frame sequences with V and J called. Part of the clones is missing from these tables; in studies checked, under half for an unresolved V gene and the rest for unknown reasons. D and trimming were read from the DNA, whereas the V and J calls and clone size are those reported in that table. The table for this sample lists fewer than 120,000 clones; roughly 82% of them were counted only once. The ten largest clonotypes hold more than 15% of the sample.

The germline V gene yields MGHDK for CDR1 and SYGVNS for CDR2. The germline V end is reduced by 4 bases and the J end by 7 bases; junction bases left unmatched: 5. Its CDR3 holds 15 amino acids, cysteine through phenylalanine. Of all the DNA, just the CDR3 is kept, 45 bases in frame from base 1. What the work shows at the level of the full study, not this receptor alone: The amount of clinical and demographic metadata varied by source and participant and was provided uncurated.

For this clone: No antigen is known for it. No quality values exist for individual bases; no much larger clone is one base distant.

Whole blood was collected in K2EDTA tubes by collaborating institutions according to the institutions' own protocols. For TCRbeta analysis, collaborator samples were shipped as frozen whole blood, as isolated PBMCs, or as DNA extracted from either sample type. This clonotype originated in a woman aged 55-69 years with acute or convalescent COVID-19. The sequencing input was peripheral blood. The receptor chain draws on TRBV25-1 and TRBJ2-1; 12 bases in between match TRBD1. CDR3 protein: CASSGRDRGQNEQFF. The DNA reads TGTGCCAGCAGTGGCCGGGACAGGGGGCAAAATGAGCAGTTCTTC.